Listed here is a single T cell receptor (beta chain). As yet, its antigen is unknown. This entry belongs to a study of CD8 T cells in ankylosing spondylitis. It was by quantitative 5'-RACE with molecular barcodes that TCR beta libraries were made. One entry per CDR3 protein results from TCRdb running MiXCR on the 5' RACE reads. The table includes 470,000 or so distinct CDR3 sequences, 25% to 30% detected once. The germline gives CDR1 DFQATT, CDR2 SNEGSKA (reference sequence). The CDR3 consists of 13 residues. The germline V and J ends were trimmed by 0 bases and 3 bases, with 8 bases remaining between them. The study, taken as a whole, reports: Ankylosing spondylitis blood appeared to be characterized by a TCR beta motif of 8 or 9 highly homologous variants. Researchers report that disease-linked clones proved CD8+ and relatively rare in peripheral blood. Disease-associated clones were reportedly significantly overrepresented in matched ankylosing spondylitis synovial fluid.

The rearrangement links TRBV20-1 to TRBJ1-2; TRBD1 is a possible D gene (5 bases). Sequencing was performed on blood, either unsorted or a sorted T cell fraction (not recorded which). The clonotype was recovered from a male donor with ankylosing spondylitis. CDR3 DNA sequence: TGCAGTGCTAGAGAAGGGACGGACTATGGCTACACCTTC. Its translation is CSAREGTDYGYTF.